This T cell receptor beta chain derives from a study of OX40 agonist ivuxolimab in advanced cancers. Study-wide results and limits: Researchers did not establish what antigens the expanded peripheral T cells target.

TCRdb keeps only in-frame clones here, not all; method: immunoSEQ multiplex PCR. The table records some 80,000 clones, around four fifths of them present only once. Germline V gene lookup returns CDR1 SGHTA and CDR2 FQGNSA. The CDR3 is 16 residues long. V dropped 5 bases and J dropped 4; count of bases not matched to a gene: 12. In the case of this clone: Its antigen is currently unknown.

The rearrangement uses TRBV7-2 and TRBJ1-1; 8 nucleotides line up with TRBD1. The TCR originated in an adult with an advanced solid tumor such as melanoma, head and neck, liver or kidney cancer. Here the sequenced sample was CD4+ or CD8+ T cells sorted from blood, taken in a trial of the OX40 agonist ivuxolimab. The CDR3 nucleotides read TGTGCCAGCAGCACCTACAGGGGGGGAGGGGCCACTGAAGCTTTCTTT. It encodes CASSTYRGGGATEAFF.